A selection of T cell receptor beta chains follows, all from one sample in a study of human T cells and chemical hapten exposure. TCRdb reprocessed the RACE reads with MiXCR, giving one entry per CDR3 protein. The sample gives 180,000 or so distinct CDR3 sequences, around 13% of which show up once; 1.7% is in the top ten. The sequencing here drew on whole blood, taken in connection with sensitization to the hapten diphenylcyclopropenone (DPC). The source of these receptors is a woman aged 25 to 39 with alopecia areata. Some clones in this sample may be carry-over from other donors' samples. Each CDR3 is given with its conserved first and last residue. The D gene is left open where the match is weak. Clone size is stated in some rows and not others, as once, few, many or a class when expanded.

abundance: NA
v_gene: TRBV12-5
d_gene: NA
j_gene: TRBJ1-1
CDR3aa: CASQGTRAEAFF
CDR3nt: TGTGCTAGTCAGGGGACCCGGGCTGAAGCTTTCTTT

abundance: few
v_gene: TRBV5-4
d_gene: NA
j_gene: TRBJ2-3
CDR3aa: CASSLDYTDTQYF
CDR3nt: TGTGCCAGCAGCTTGGACTACACAGATACGCAGTATTTT

abundance: many
v_gene: TRBV4-1
d_gene: NA
j_gene: TRBJ1-2
CDR3aa: CASSHPRGSQGYTF
CDR3nt: TGCGCCAGCAGCCACCCCAGGGGCTCTCAGGGCTACACCTTC

abundance: many
v_gene: TRBV4-2
d_gene: NA
j_gene: TRBJ1-1
CDR3aa: CASSQELGKNTEAFF
CDR3nt: TGTGCCAGCAGCCAAGAACTGGGCAAGAACACTGAAGCTTTCTTT

abundance: many
v_gene: TRBV6-1
d_gene: NA
j_gene: TRBJ2-3
CDR3aa: CASRDLRQQYF
CDR3nt: TGTGCCAGCAGGGATTTGAGACAGCAGTATTTT

abundance: once
v_gene: TRBV5-4
d_gene: NA
j_gene: TRBJ2-3
CDR3aa: CASSNPADTQYF
CDR3nt: TGTGCCAGCAGCAACCCAGCTGATACGCAGTATTTT

abundance: NA
v_gene: TRBV12-3/TRBV12-4
d_gene: TRBD1
j_gene: TRBJ1-6
CDR3aa: CASRGTGAASRFYNSPLHF
CDR3nt: TGTGCCAGCAGAGGCACAGGGGCGGCCTCGAGATTTTATAATTCACCCCTCCACTTT

abundance: NA
v_gene: TRBV30
d_gene: TRBD1
j_gene: TRBJ1-5
CDR3aa: CAWSPGTGREPQHF
CDR3nt: TGTGCCTGGAGCCCTGGGACAGGGAGAGAGCCCCAGCATTTT

abundance: many
v_gene: TRBV20-1
d_gene: TRBD1
j_gene: TRBJ1-6
CDR3aa: CSAEDRGTNNSPLHF
CDR3nt: TGCAGTGCTGAGGACAGGGGGACGAATAATTCACCCCTCCACTTT

abundance: NA
v_gene: TRBV20-1
d_gene: TRBD1
j_gene: TRBJ1-1
CDR3aa: CSAPTGGQTEAFF
CDR3nt: TGCAGTGCCCCTACAGGGGGCCAAACTGAAGCTTTCTTT

abundance: NA
v_gene: TRBV5-4
d_gene: NA
j_gene: TRBJ1-1
CDR3aa: CASSFDPNTEAFF
CDR3nt: TGTGCCAGCAGCTTCGACCCGAACACTGAAGCTTTCTTT

abundance: few
v_gene: TRBV28
d_gene: TRBD2
j_gene: TRBJ2-5
CDR3aa: CASSLWSSGGKEETQYF
CDR3nt: TGTGCCAGCAGTTTATGGAGTAGCGGGGGGAAGGAGGAGACCCAGTACTTC

abundance: NA
v_gene: TRBV20-1
d_gene: NA
j_gene: TRBJ1-5
CDR3aa: CSASRDSRVGNQPQHF
CDR3nt: TGCAGTGCTAGTCGAGACAGTCGTGTAGGCAATCAGCCCCAGCATTTT

abundance: many
v_gene: TRBV30
d_gene: NA
j_gene: TRBJ2-7
CDR3aa: CAWSEWGRVSYEQYF
CDR3nt: TGTGCCTGGAGTGAGTGGGGCAGGGTATCCTACGAGCAGTACTTC

abundance: NA
v_gene: TRBV20-1
d_gene: NA
j_gene: TRBJ2-6
CDR3aa: CSVLSGANVLTF
CDR3nt: TGCAGTGTCCTCTCTGGGGCCAACGTCCTGACTTTC

abundance: few
v_gene: TRBV28
d_gene: NA
j_gene: TRBJ2-7
CDR3aa: CASSSPREQYF
CDR3nt: TGTGCCAGCAGTTCCCCTCGAGAGCAGTACTTC

abundance: NA
v_gene: TRBV18
d_gene: NA
j_gene: TRBJ1-2
CDR3aa: CASSPGSDYGYTF
CDR3nt: TGTGCCAGCTCACCAGGCAGTGACTATGGCTACACCTTC

abundance: NA
v_gene: TRBV12-3/TRBV12-4
d_gene: NA
j_gene: TRBJ2-1
CDR3aa: CASSFEPTQFF
CDR3nt: TGTGCCAGCAGTTTTGAACCGACGCAGTTCTTC

abundance: NA
v_gene: TRBV2
d_gene: NA
j_gene: TRBJ1-5
CDR3aa: CVSRDRISNQPQHF
CDR3nt: TGTGTCAGCAGAGACAGGATTAGCAATCAGCCCCAGCATTTT

abundance: few
v_gene: TRBV6-5
d_gene: NA
j_gene: TRBJ1-5
CDR3aa: CVTRGLTGPGQPQHF
CDR3nt: TGTGTCACGCGGGGCCTGACAGGCCCGGGGCAGCCCCAGCATTTT

abundance: NA
v_gene: TRBV5-1
d_gene: TRBD2
j_gene: TRBJ2-3
CDR3aa: CASSSAGRELDTQYF
CDR3nt: TGCGCCAGCAGCTCCGCCGGGAGGGAGTTGGATACGCAGTATTTT

abundance: few
v_gene: TRBV7-2
d_gene: TRBD1
j_gene: TRBJ2-1
CDR3aa: CASSIRGNNEQFF
CDR3nt: TGTGCCAGCAGCATCAGGGGGAACAATGAGCAGTTCTTC

abundance: few
v_gene: TRBV19
d_gene: TRBD2
j_gene: TRBJ2-1
CDR3aa: CASSMGTSGYNEQFF
CDR3nt: TGTGCCAGTAGTATGGGGACTAGCGGGTACAATGAGCAGTTCTTC

abundance: NA
v_gene: TRBV23-1
d_gene: TRBD1
j_gene: TRBJ2-3
CDR3aa: CASSRGTGARHTQYF
CDR3nt: TGCGCCAGCAGCCGGGGGACAGGGGCGCGCCATACGCAGTATTTT

abundance: many
v_gene: TRBV11-2
d_gene: NA
j_gene: TRBJ2-5
CDR3aa: CASSLDLTGQETQYF
CDR3nt: TGTGCCAGCAGCTTAGATTTAACAGGCCAAGAGACCCAGTACTTC

abundance: many
v_gene: TRBV28
d_gene: TRBD1
j_gene: TRBJ1-5
CDR3aa: CASRSGQGAQPQHF
CDR3nt: TGTGCCAGCAGGTCTGGACAGGGGGCTCAGCCCCAGCATTTT

abundance: few
v_gene: TRBV6-5
d_gene: NA
j_gene: TRBJ1-2
CDR3aa: CASRNEDRFSYGYTF
CDR3nt: TGTGCCAGCAGAAACGAAGACAGGTTCTCCTATGGCTACACCTTC

abundance: NA
v_gene: TRBV7-2
d_gene: NA
j_gene: TRBJ1-5
CDR3aa: CASSLRLQYNQPQHF
CDR3nt: TGTGCCAGCAGCTTAAGATTGCAGTACAATCAGCCCCAGCATTTT

abundance: NA
v_gene: TRBV6-2/TRBV6-3
d_gene: NA
j_gene: TRBJ2-1
CDR3aa: CASRKDTNRNEQFF
CDR3nt: TGTGCCAGCAGGAAGGACACGAACCGGAATGAGCAGTTCTTC

abundance: few
v_gene: TRBV20-1
d_gene: NA
j_gene: TRBJ2-7
CDR3aa: CSARRAGVDEQYF
CDR3nt: TGCAGTGCTAGAAGGGCAGGGGTGGACGAGCAGTACTTC

abundance: NA
v_gene: TRBV27
d_gene: NA
j_gene: TRBJ1-2
CDR3aa: CASSHTDRSWYGYTF
CDR3nt: TGTGCCAGCAGCCATACCGACAGAAGTTGGTATGGCTACACCTTC

abundance: many
v_gene: TRBV4-3
d_gene: NA
j_gene: TRBJ2-7
CDR3aa: CASSQMVGSYEQYF
CDR3nt: TGCGCCAGCAGCCAGATGGTCGGGTCCTACGAGCAGTACTTC

abundance: NA
v_gene: TRBV7-3
d_gene: TRBD1
j_gene: TRBJ2-3
CDR3aa: CASSLFSTRTGERTDTQYF
CDR3nt: TGTGCCAGCAGCTTATTCTCCACTCGGACAGGGGAGCGCACAGATACGCAGTATTTT

abundance: few
v_gene: TRBV18
d_gene: TRBD1
j_gene: TRBJ1-4
CDR3aa: CASSPTSGTVNEKLFF
CDR3nt: TGTGCCAGCTCACCAACATCCGGGACAGTTAATGAAAAACTGTTTTTT

abundance: NA
v_gene: TRBV4-1
d_gene: NA
j_gene: TRBJ2-7
CDR3aa: CASSQDGGRYYEQYF
CDR3nt: TGCGCCAGCAGCCAAGATGGGGGACGCTACTACGAGCAGTACTTC

abundance: many
v_gene: TRBV28
d_gene: TRBD1
j_gene: TRBJ1-1
CDR3aa: CASSFTTGGTEAFF
CDR3nt: TGTGCCAGCAGTTTTACCACAGGGGGCACTGAAGCTTTCTTT

abundance: few
v_gene: TRBV7-2
d_gene: NA
j_gene: TRBJ2-2
CDR3aa: CAKSGPGLNTGELFF
CDR3nt: TGTGCCAAATCAGGGCCAGGGCTGAACACCGGGGAGCTGTTTTTT

abundance: NA
v_gene: TRBV27
d_gene: NA
j_gene: TRBJ1-2
CDR3aa: CASSFGQSWLTF
CDR3nt: TGTGCCAGCAGTTTCGGACAGTCTTGGCTCACCTTC

abundance: many
v_gene: TRBV5-5
d_gene: NA
j_gene: TRBJ1-1
CDR3aa: CASSGGWNTEAFF
CDR3nt: TGTGCCAGCAGCGGCGGCTGGAACACTGAAGCTTTCTTT

abundance: NA
v_gene: TRBV7-2
d_gene: NA
j_gene: TRBJ2-5
CDR3aa: CASSRGGETQYF
CDR3nt: TGTGCCAGCAGTAGGGGGGGAGAGACCCAGTACTTC

abundance: NA
v_gene: TRBV3-1
d_gene: NA
j_gene: TRBJ1-6
CDR3aa: CASSQALRGSNSPLHF
CDR3nt: TGTGCCAGCAGCCAAGCTCTGCGAGGGAGTAATTCACCCCTCCACTTT

abundance: many
v_gene: TRBV10-3
d_gene: NA
j_gene: TRBJ1-2
CDR3aa: CATDPGGAGYTF
CDR3nt: TGTGCCACCGATCCCGGGGGGGCTGGCTACACCTTC

abundance: NA
v_gene: TRBV12-3/TRBV12-4
d_gene: NA
j_gene: TRBJ2-7
CDR3aa: CASSPDSPYTYEQYF
CDR3nt: TGTGCCAGCAGTCCTGACAGTCCCTATACCTACGAGCAGTACTTC

abundance: NA
v_gene: TRBV6-6
d_gene: TRBD1
j_gene: TRBJ2-3
CDR3aa: CASSYSPGQGTDTQYF
CDR3nt: TGTGCCAGCAGTTACTCACCGGGACAGGGGACAGATACGCAGTATTTT

abundance: NA
v_gene: TRBV15
d_gene: NA
j_gene: TRBJ1-3
CDR3aa: CATSSYSSSGNTIYF
CDR3nt: TGTGCCACCAGCAGCTATTCTTCCTCTGGAAACACCATATATTTT

abundance: NA
v_gene: TRBV10-3
d_gene: NA
j_gene: TRBJ1-1
CDR3aa: CAISDPVRGTEAFF
CDR3nt: TGTGCCATCAGTGATCCAGTCAGAGGCACTGAAGCTTTCTTT

abundance: NA
v_gene: TRBV6-5
d_gene: NA
j_gene: TRBJ2-3
CDR3aa: CASGGAATDTQYF
CDR3nt: TGTGCCAGCGGGGGGGCGGCCACAGATACGCAGTATTTT

abundance: few
v_gene: TRBV10-3
d_gene: NA
j_gene: TRBJ1-1
CDR3aa: CAISERARANTEAFF
CDR3nt: TGTGCCATCAGTGAGCGGGCACGGGCGAACACTGAAGCTTTCTTT

abundance: few
v_gene: TRBV4-2
d_gene: TRBD2
j_gene: TRBJ2-2
CDR3aa: CASSQLTSGRETGELFF
CDR3nt: TGTGCCAGCAGCCAACTGACTAGCGGGAGGGAAACCGGGGAGCTGTTTTTT

abundance: NA
v_gene: TRBV5-1
d_gene: NA
j_gene: TRBJ1-4
CDR3aa: CASSSLDTADNEKLFF
CDR3nt: TGCGCCAGCAGCTCGCTGGATACAGCTGATAATGAAAAACTGTTTTTT

abundance: many
v_gene: TRBV2
d_gene: TRBD2
j_gene: TRBJ2-1
CDR3aa: CASRGGSSYNEQFF
CDR3nt: TGTGCCAGCAGGGGCGGGAGCTCCTACAATGAGCAGTTCTTC

abundance: many
v_gene: TRBV5-1
d_gene: NA
j_gene: TRBJ2-1
CDR3aa: CASSLDTYNEQFF
CDR3nt: TGCGCCAGCAGCTTGGATACTTACAATGAGCAGTTCTTC

abundance: few
v_gene: TRBV4-2
d_gene: NA
j_gene: TRBJ2-5
CDR3aa: CASSRFERDGTQYF
CDR3nt: TGTGCCAGCAGCCGCTTTGAGAGGGACGGGACCCAGTACTTC

abundance: many
v_gene: TRBV11-2
d_gene: NA
j_gene: TRBJ2-7
CDR3aa: CASSPSVEQYF
CDR3nt: TGTGCCAGCAGCCCTAGCGTAGAGCAGTACTTC

abundance: NA
v_gene: TRBV27
d_gene: TRBD1
j_gene: TRBJ1-1
CDR3aa: CASSLRGHTEAFF
CDR3nt: TGTGCCAGCAGTTTAAGGGGGCACACTGAAGCTTTCTTT